This T cell receptor (beta chain) emerged from a study of human T cells and chemical hapten exposure. Study in general: Patients having alopecia areata, totalis or universalis were mostly female.

As for time point: patch test 3, about 24 weeks after DPC sensitization. This sample's treatment: therapeutic diphenylcyclopropenone sensitization with weekly scalp DPC. TCRdb analysed the RACE reads with MiXCR anew, one entry per CDR3 protein. The sample has about 160,000 distinct CDR3 sequences, 28% seen once; the top ten hold about 2.1%. The CDR3 consists of 13 residues. Trimming cost V 5 bases and J 0 bases, with 5 bases left between them. The germline CDR1 and CDR2 sequences are SNHLY and FYNNEI. This specimen was whole blood, taken in connection with sensitization to the hapten diphenylcyclopropenone (DPC). The receptor was isolated from a woman between 18 and 29 years old with alopecia areata. Some clones in this sample may be carry-over from other donors' samples. The chain has TRBV2 and TRBJ1-5; D not resolved. CDR3 region: CASSINSNQPQHF. CDR3 bases: TGTGCCAGCAGTATAAATAGCAATCAGCCCCAGCATTTT.